This entry lists 8 T cell receptor beta chains sequenced from one sample in a study of blood T cell repertoires in COVID-19. The repertoire was sequenced with immunoSEQ multiplex PCR; TCRdb's copy has only in-frame clones and lacks some. The sample lists 110,000 or so clones, approximately 85% occurring once. Sequencing used peripheral blood. The origin of the receptors is a woman aged 55-69 years with COVID-19, enrolled during active disease.

The genes are TRBV24-1 and TRBJ2-3; TRBD1 might be the D (6 bases). V lost 0 bases to trimming and J lost 2 bases, with 14 bases between them. The V gene's germline CDR1 is KGHDR and CDR2 SFDVKD. This CDR3 has 17 amino acids. In nucleotides, the CDR3 is TGTGCCACCAGTGATTTGGGGGACACAGAACACACAGATACGCAGTATTTT. Amino acid sequence: CATSDLGDTEHTDTQYF.

In this sample, this clone turned up once. The chain carries TRBV5-4 and TRBJ1-6, with D possibly TRBD1 on 5 matching bases. Germline V CDR1 and CDR2: SGHNT, YYREEE (reference sequence). CDR3 length: 15 residues. Trimming left V 0 bases short and J 7 bases short, with 11 bases between. The chain's CDR3 is CASSLEEGKNSPLHF. The CDR3 DNA is TGTGCCAGCAGCTTGGAGGAGGGGAAGAATTCACCCCTCCACTTT.

For the CDR3, the DNA is TGTGCCTGGATAGCGGGGGCAACAGATACGCAGTATTTT. This gives the protein CAWIAGATDTQYF. The J gene is TRBJ2-3, the V gene TRBV30; 9 bases agree with TRBD2. Germline lookup yields CDR1 GTSNPN and CDR2 SVGIG (reference sequence). The CDR3 has 13 amino acids. Germline trimming cut 4 bases from V and 3 bases from J; bases unmatched to any gene: 2.

The rearrangement uses TRBV5-4 and TRBJ1-6, with D hard to call. The V and J ends lost 0 bases and 7 bases respectively, with 8 bases between them. The CDR3 extends over 14 amino acids. CDR1 and CDR2 (germline): SGHNT, YYREEE (reference sequence). The CDR3 DNA follows: TGTGCCAGCAGCTTGGATTACTACAATTCACCCCTCCACTTT. Translation: CASSLDYYNSPLHF.

The J gene is TRBJ2-5, the V gene TRBV2; 10 bases line up with TRBD2. The V segment lost 8 bases and the J segment 4 bases; nucleotides outside the gene matches: 10. CDR1 SNHLY and CDR2 FYNNEI come from the germline V gene. CDR3 length: 15 amino acids. The CDR3 protein is CASGGAGGPLETQYF. The DNA of the CDR3 is TGTGCCAGCGGGGGAGCGGGGGGGCCGTTAGAGACCCAGTACTTC. The whole variable domain, remainder taken from reference TRBV2 and TRBJ2-5, is EPEVTQTPSHQVTQMGQEVILRCVPISNHLYFYWYRQILGQKVEFLVSFYNNEISEKSEIFDDQFSVERPDGSNFTLKIRSTKLEDSAMYFCASGGAGGPLETQYFGPGTRLLVL.

This chain links TRBV7-8 with TRBJ2-5; 7 bases agree with TRBD1. The CDR3 length is 15 residues. V gave up 5 bases and J gave up 2 bases; unmatched junction bases: 8. Per germline, CDR1 SGHVS and CDR2 FQNEAQ. The CDR3 here is CASSKGQRLQETQYF. CDR3 DNA: TGTGCCAGCAGCAAGGGACAGAGGTTACAAGAGACCCAGTACTTC.

This sequence joins TRBV4-1 and TRBJ1-5; D is possibly TRBD1 (6 bases). CDR1 and CDR2 (germline): MGHRA, YSYEKL. The CDR3 consists of 16 residues. V gave up 11 bases and J gave up 2 bases, with 22 bases separating them. The CDR3 here is CAAGGPGPVGNQPQHF. CDR3 coding DNA: TGCGCCGCGGGGGGCCCGGGACCCGTAGGCAATCAGCCCCAGCATTTT.

The V and J genes are TRBV9 and TRBJ2-5, with D perhaps TRBD1 (6 bases). The CDR3 runs to 17 residues. Trimming stripped 0 bases from V and 2 bases from J, with 17 bases between. In germline, CDR1 is SGDLS, CDR2 YYNGEE. For the CDR3, the DNA is TGTGCCAGCAGCGTAGCCCCCTCGGACAGCAATCAAGAGACCCAGTACTTC. This translates into CASSVAPSDSNQETQYF. Complete variable domain (other parts from reference TRBV9 and TRBJ2-5): DSGVTQTPKHLITATGQRVTLRCSPRSGDLSVYWYQQSLDQGLQFLIQYYNGEERAKGNILERFSAQQFPDLHSELNLSSLELGDSALYFCASSVAPSDSNQETQYFGPGTRLLVL.